A single sample gave rise to the 31 T cell receptor beta chains below, sequenced in a study of Tregs in tolerant kidney transplant recipients. Assay used: immunoSEQ multiplex PCR; TCRdb lists only in-frame clones, some missing. The table lists about 69,000 clones, around 90% of them singletons. Sequences were derived from CD4+ T cells from blood, sampled before the transplant. The receptors originated from a human donor who received a combined kidney and bone marrow transplant.

This clone was counted only a few times. The V gene is TRBV18, the J gene TRBJ2-7; TRBD1 aligns across 10 bases. The V and J ends lost 3 bases and 2 bases, in that order; junction bases with no gene match: 4. Looked up from germline, CDR1 is KGHSH and CDR2 is LQKENI. This CDR3 region has 15 residues. The CDR3 sequence is CASSPGQGTTYEQYF. CDR3 nucleotides: TGTGCCAGCTCACCGGGACAGGGGACAACCTACGAGCAGTACTTC.

This clone appeared a few times. V gene TRBV10-1 combines with J gene TRBJ2-7, with 8 bases matching TRBD2. V trimming: 8 bases; J trimming: 5 bases; junction bases outside the gene matches: 8. The CDR3 contains 13 residues. Germline V CDR1 and CDR2: WNHNN, SYGVQD (reference sequence). CDR3: CASQSGSGNEQYF. In nucleotides, the CDR3 is TGCGCCAGCCAAAGCGGGAGCGGCAACGAGCAGTACTTC.

V is TRBV28 and J is TRBJ1-4; D unclear. CDR1 and CDR2 from the germline V gene are MDHEN and SYDVKM. V was cut by 5 bases and J by 4 bases, with 14 bases left in between. The CDR3 runs 15 residues. CDR3 amino acids: CASSPPNRYNEKLFF. CDR3 DNA sequence: TGTGCCAGCAGTCCTCCGAACCGCTATAATGAAAAACTGTTTTTT.

CDR3: CAIRGQGSTDTQYF. CDR3 nucleotide sequence: TGTGCCATCAGGGGACAGGGTAGCACAGATACGCAGTATTTT. V and J are TRBV10-3 and TRBJ2-3, with 9 bases matching TRBD1. The V segment lost 6 bases and the J segment 0 bases; nucleotides outside the gene matches: 1. This CDR3 spans 14 amino acids. Germline CDR1 ENHRY, CDR2 SYGVKD.

The chain couples TRBV5-4 to TRBJ2-5; 11 nucleotides align to TRBD2. Trimming took 1 base from V and 2 from J; bases not matched to a gene: 4. The CDR3 contains 16 residues. Germline V CDR1 and CDR2: SGHNT, YYREEE (reference sequence). The CDR3 bases are TGTGCCAGCAGCTTGAGGGCTAGCGGGGGGCAAGAGACCCAGTACTTC. Encoded protein: CASSLRASGGQETQYF.

V gene TRBV28 combines with J gene TRBJ1-3; 7 bases map to TRBD1. The CDR3 is 16 amino acids. CDR1 is MDHEN, CDR2 SYDVKM, per germline. With V trimmed by 6 bases and J by 0 bases, 8 bases remained unmatched. CDR3 DNA sequence: TGTGCCAGCAGGGCCTTGACAGGGTACTCTGGAAACACCATATATTTT. Residues: CASRALTGYSGNTIYF.

This chain joins TRBV15 and TRBJ1-5, with D possibly TRBD1 on 6 matching bases. The germline V and J ends were trimmed by 0 bases and 1 base, with 16 bases remaining between them. The CDR3 totals 18 residues. From germline, CDR1 is LNHNV and CDR2 YYDKDF (reference sequence). The DNA for the CDR3 is TGTGCCACCAGCAGAGATGGGGGCCTCCCCTTCAGCAATCAGCCCCAGCATTTT. It yields the protein CATSRDGGLPFSNQPQHF.

The chain is built from TRBV15 and TRBJ2-2; 8 bases line up with TRBD1. V lost 1 base to trimming and J lost 6 bases; unmatched junction nucleotides: 4. CDR1 and CDR2 from the germline V gene are LNHNV and YYDKDF (reference sequence). The CDR3 length is 15 residues. The DNA of the CDR3 is TGTGCCACCAGCAGAGCGACAGGGGATGCCGGGGAGCTGTTTTTT. It encodes CATSRATGDAGELFF. Combining the CDR3 with reference TRBV15 and TRBJ2-2 gives the whole variable domain DAMVIQNPRYQVTQFGKPVTLSCSQTLNHNVMYWYQQKSSQAPKLLFHYYDKDFNNEADTPDNFQSRRPNTSFCFLDIRSPGLGDTAMYLCATSRATGDAGELFFGEGSRLTVL.

This clone was detected once. V is TRBV6-5 and J is TRBJ2-1; D is perhaps TRBD2 (7 bases). CDR3 length equals 14 residues. The V gene lost 11 bases and the J gene lost 7 bases, with 21 bases spanning the gap. Germline-derived CDR1 and CDR2 are MNHEY and SVGAGI. The CDR3: CAHEGGVGVNEQFF. The CDR3 region has the DNA TGTGCCCATGAGGGGGGGGTAGGGGTAAATGAGCAGTTCTTC.

This clone was recorded only once. CDR3 sequence (DNA): TGTGCCAGCAGCTTGGGAGGGAGGGAACAGACCCAGTACTTC. This sequence encodes CASSLGGREQTQYF. The V gene is TRBV5-6, the J gene TRBJ2-5, with TRBD2 identical over 7 bases. Trimming cost V 0 bases and J 6 bases; bases outside gene matches: 5. Germline V gene lookup returns CDR1 SGHDT and CDR2 YYEEEE. The CDR3 is 14 amino acids.

The chain links TRBV5-1 to TRBJ2-2; D perhaps matches TRBD2 (7 bases). The V end was cut by 7 bases, the J end by 2 bases, with 18 bases between. The germline gives CDR1 SGHRS, CDR2 YFSETQ. CDR3 length equals 16 residues. The CDR3 sequence: CASRQGEGVNTGELFF. The CDR3 coding sequence is TGCGCCAGCCGACAAGGGGAGGGGGTTAACACCGGGGAGCTGTTTTTT.

J is TRBJ1-4 and V is TRBV20-1; no definite D call. The CDR3 has 11 amino acids. Germline CDR1 and CDR2: DFQATT and SNEGSKA (reference sequence). V lost 6 bases and J 8 bases, leaving 10 bases between the germline ends. The CDR3 nucleotides read TGCAGTGCCCGTCCCGGGGAAAAACTGTTTTTT. Amino acid sequence: CSARPGEKLFF.

This clone was found many times. This chain joins TRBV28 and TRBJ2-7, with 8 bases lining up with TRBD1. Germline values: CDR1 MDHEN, CDR2 SYDVKM. V dropped 6 bases and J dropped 9; count of bases not matched to a gene: 7. The length of the CDR3 is 12 residues. This chain's CDR3 is CASRRQGTRQYF. In DNA form, the CDR3 reads TGTGCCAGCAGAAGACAGGGGACTCGGCAGTACTTC.

This chain's CDR3 is CASSFAGGTDTQYF. CDR3 DNA sequence: TGTGCCAGCAGTTTCGCGGGGGGGACAGATACGCAGTATTTT. V and J are TRBV28 and TRBJ2-3, with 9 bases fitting TRBD2. Germline lookup yields CDR1 MDHEN and CDR2 SYDVKM. Losses at the gene ends were 3 bases for V and 3 bases for J; bases not matched to a gene: 1. There are 14 residues in the CDR3.

This clone was seen a single time. The genes are TRBV28 and TRBJ2-3, with 11 positions matching TRBD2. Trimming removed 4 bases from V and 0 bases from J; junction bases left unmatched: 6. Germline V gives CDR1 MDHEN, CDR2 SYDVKM. The CDR3 covers 17 residues. CDR3 amino acids: CASSSSGRLSSTDTQYF. In DNA form, the CDR3 reads TGTGCCAGCAGTTCTAGCGGGAGGCTTTCTAGCACAGATACGCAGTATTTT.

The chain recombines TRBV19 with TRBJ1-5; a weak D match, TRBD1 (6 bases). The V gene lost 4 bases and the J gene lost 8 bases, with 12 bases spanning the gap. The CDR3 is 13 residues long. Looked up from germline, CDR1 is LNHDA and CDR2 is SQIVND (reference sequence). The CDR3 loop is CASSRGGEEPQHF. The CDR3 nucleotides read TGTGCCAGTAGTAGGGGGGGCGAGGAGCCCCAGCATTTT.

CDR3 in DNA: TGTGCCTGGAGTGTAGCTCTAGCGGGTTCCTACAATGAGCAGTTCTTC. Its protein is CAWSVALAGSYNEQFF. V is TRBV30 and J is TRBJ2-1; 8 positions agree with TRBD2. The CDR3 runs 16 residues. With V trimmed by 0 bases and J by 1 base, 5 bases remained unmatched. Germline V gives CDR1 GTSNPN, CDR2 SVGIG (reference sequence). The full variable domain, in which reference TRBV30 and TRBJ2-1 provide the parts outside the CDR3, is SQTIHQWPATLVQPVGSPLSLECTVEGTSNPNLYWYRQAAGRGLQLLFYSVGIGQISSEVPQNLSASRPQDRQFILSSKKLLLSDSGFYLCAWSVALAGSYNEQFFGPGTRLTVL.

The rearrangement links TRBV28 to TRBJ2-1, with 14 bases lining up with TRBD2. The CDR3 loop spans 17 amino acids. Germline V gene sequence: CDR1 MDHEN, CDR2 SYDVKM. The V segment lost 5 bases and the J segment 8 bases; nucleotides outside the gene matches: 11. The CDR3 spells CASSKGLAGANRDEQFF. CDR3 bases: TGTGCCAGCAGTAAGGGACTAGCGGGAGCTAACCGGGATGAGCAGTTCTTC.

This clone was detected a few times. The V and J genes are TRBV27 and TRBJ1-1; 9 nucleotides match TRBD1. In germline, CDR1 is MNHEY, CDR2 SMNVEV (reference sequence). The CDR3 contains 17 residues. V shed 2 bases and J 5 bases; nucleotides not matched to a gene: 12. CDR3 coding DNA: TGTGCCAGCAGTTTAGGGGCCAACAGGGGGCAAAATACTGAAGCTTTCTTT. Its translation: CASSLGANRGQNTEAFF.

The chain has TRBV28 and TRBJ1-4; 8 bases fit TRBD1. CDR1 and CDR2 (germline): MDHEN, SYDVKM. The CDR3 spans 14 residues. J lost 2 bases, V lost 7 bases, and 3 bases had no gene match. CDR3 sequence (DNA): TGTGCCAGCAATTCAGGGGGCACTAATGAAAAACTGTTTTTT. This gives the protein CASNSGGTNEKLFF.

The chain combines TRBV7-9 with TRBJ1-5; D is unresolved. CDR1 is SEHNR, CDR2 FQNEAQ, per germline (reference sequence). The CDR3 extends over 13 amino acids. Trimming pared 5 bases from V and 2 bases from J, leaving 7 bases between. This CDR3 is CASSTDGNQPQHF. The DNA for the CDR3 is TGTGCCAGCAGCACAGATGGCAATCAGCCCCAGCATTTT.

This chain links TRBV18 with TRBJ1-5; D is perhaps TRBD1 (6 bases). Trimming shortened V by 4 bases and J by 7 bases, and 14 bases separated the two germline ends. Germline V gene lookup returns CDR1 KGHSH and CDR2 LQKENI. This CDR3 spans 14 amino acids. CDR3 DNA: TGTGCCAGCTCACAAATAGGGGGACGACAGCCCCAGCATTTT. It specifies CASSQIGGRQPQHF.

This sequence joins TRBV7-9 and TRBJ2-7; 9 nucleotides align to TRBD1. The CDR3 sequence is 16 residues long. Trimming took 5 bases from V and 3 from J; bases not matched to a gene: 11. The germline gives CDR1 SEHNR, CDR2 FQNEAQ (reference sequence). CDR3 amino acids: CASSATRQGGYYEQYF. DNA for the CDR3: TGTGCCAGCAGCGCCACTCGACAGGGGGGATACTACGAGCAGTACTTC.

This clone has a single count. This chain connects TRBV7-2 to TRBJ2-7; the D gene is possibly TRBD1 (5 bases). Between the trimmed V and J ends, which lost 1 base and 2 bases, there was a span of 9 bases. The V gene's germline CDR1 is SGHTA and CDR2 FQGNSA. The CDR3 totals 14 residues. In DNA, the CDR3 is TGTGCCAGCAGCTTAGGACAGCTGACCTACGAGCAGTACTTC. This codes for CASSLGQLTYEQYF.

This clone was recorded once. The chain has TRBV5-1 and TRBJ2-3; 10 bases align to TRBD2. Germline-derived CDR1 and CDR2 are SGHRS and YFSETQ. V was pared by 6 bases and J by 2 bases, with 9 bases of the junction left unmatched. The CDR3 extends over 16 amino acids. The CDR3 spells CASNSGTSASTDTQYF. The CDR3 DNA sequence: TGCGCCAGCAACTCCGGGACTAGCGCTTCCACAGATACGCAGTATTTT.

J is TRBJ2-7 and V is TRBV28; 7 bases are a match to TRBD1. This CDR3 is built from 17 residues. Germline-derived CDR1 and CDR2 are MDHEN and SYDVKM. The J segment lost 0 bases and the V segment lost 2 bases, leaving 10 bases of the junction unmatched. The CDR3 sequence is CASSLEIGTVVSYEQYF. CDR3 in DNA: TGTGCCAGCAGTTTAGAGATTGGGACAGTGGTCTCCTACGAGCAGTACTTC. Together with reference TRBV28 and TRBJ2-7, the CDR3 gives the full variable domain: DVKVTQSSRYLVKRTGEKVFLECVQDMDHENMFWYRQDPGLGLRLIYFSYDVKMKEKGDIPEGYSVSREKKERFSLILESASTNQTSMYLCASSLEIGTVVSYEQYFGPGTRLTVT.

This clone was seen only once. The J gene is TRBJ2-1, the V gene TRBV6-5; the match to TRBD1 covers 8 bases. The CDR3 loop spans 14 amino acids. CDR1 MNHEY and CDR2 SVGAGI come from the germline V gene. V shed 6 bases, J shed 7 bases, and the junction held 8 bases outside the gene matches. CDR3: CASSTDRALNEQFF. DNA for the CDR3: TGTGCCAGCAGCACGGACAGGGCGTTGAATGAGCAGTTCTTC.

The V call is TRBV5-1, the J call TRBJ2-1; a weak D match, TRBD2 (7 bases). Germline V gene lookup returns CDR1 SGHRS and CDR2 YFSETQ. Trimming shortened V by 4 bases and J by 6 bases, and 20 bases separated the two germline ends. This CDR3 has 16 amino acids. CDR3 in amino acids: CASSEFRGSSGNEQFF. In nucleotides, the CDR3 is TGCGCCAGCAGCGAGTTCAGGGGATCTAGCGGCAATGAGCAGTTCTTC.

The V call is TRBV28, the J call TRBJ2-7, with D possibly matching TRBD1 (7 bases). In germline, CDR1 is MDHEN, CDR2 SYDVKM. CDR3 length equals 14 residues. Trimming took 3 bases from V and 5 from J, leaving 14 bases between them. The CDR3 nucleotides read TGTGCCAGCAGTTTGATGCAGGGGGGTCACGAGCAGTACTTC. Protein: CASSLMQGGHEQYF.

The rearrangement links TRBV6-6 to TRBJ1-1; 9 positions match TRBD1. CDR3 length: 12 residues. Trimming took 5 bases from V and 7 from J; bases not matched to a gene: 2. The germline gives CDR1 MNHNY, CDR2 SVGAGI (reference sequence). The CDR3 loop is CASSRGQGEAFF. The CDR3 nucleotides read TGTGCCAGCAGTCGGGGACAGGGTGAAGCTTTCTTT.

V is TRBV6-5 and J is TRBJ1-4, with a possible D match to TRBD1 (6 bases). CDR3 size: 12 residues. Germline V gene data show CDR1 as MNHEY and CDR2 as SVGAGI. Trimming took 10 bases from V and 2 from J, leaving 8 bases between them. The CDR3 loop reads CATGGTNEKLFF. CDR3 bases: TGTGCCACGGGGGGCACTAATGAAAAACTGTTTTTT.